The 20 T cell receptor beta chains below were found in one sample sequenced in a study of blood T cell repertoires in COVID-19. Assay used: immunoSEQ multiplex PCR; TCRdb lists only in-frame clones, some missing. The sample gives roughly 240,000 clones, 70% to 90% of which show up once; 3.6% is in the top ten. Sequencing used peripheral blood. These receptors all stem from a man aged 18 to 29 with active or convalescent COVID-19.

The chain is built from TRBV11-2 and TRBJ1-1; weak D call: TRBD1 (5 bases). Per the germline V gene, CDR1 is SGHAT and CDR2 is FQNNGV. The CDR3 totals 14 residues. Trimming removed 2 bases from V and 11 bases from J, with 18 bases in between. CDR3 sequence reads: CASSLPGFLSQAFF. The CDR3 DNA reads as TGTGCCAGCAGCTTACCAGGGTTCCTGTCTCAGGCTTTCTTT.

V is TRBV7-9 and J is TRBJ2-1, with 9 bases that match TRBD1. CDR3 length equals 13 residues. Germline values: CDR1 SEHNR, CDR2 FQNEAQ (reference sequence). V shed 4 bases and J 8 bases; nucleotides not matched to a gene: 3. CDR3 sequence reads: CASSSWTGDEQFF. The CDR3 DNA reads as TGTGCCAGCAGCTCCTGGACAGGGGATGAGCAGTTCTTC.

The chain combines TRBV7-7 with TRBJ2-2; possibly TRBD1 for D (6 bases). Germline V gene data show CDR1 as SSHAT and CDR2 as FNYEAQ (reference sequence). Between the trimmed V and J ends, which lost 5 bases and 1 base, there was a span of 17 bases. The CDR3 is 17 residues long. The CDR3 reads CASSPNLGAGNTGELFF. The CDR3, as DNA: TGTGCCAGCAGCCCGAATCTGGGGGCCGGGAACACCGGGGAGCTGTTTTTT.

The chain employs TRBV11-2 and TRBJ1-1, with 7 bases that match TRBD1. Trimming took 6 bases from V and 4 from J; bases not matched to a gene: 17. CDR1 and CDR2 from the germline V gene are SGHAT and FQNNGV. The CDR3 is 17 residues long. Here the CDR3 DNA reads TGTGCCAGCAGACGGGTCTGGACAGGTTCGGAGGGCACTGAAGCTTTCTTT. It specifies CASRRVWTGSEGTEAFF.

J is TRBJ1-1 and V is TRBV6-5; D is perhaps TRBD1 (6 bases). Trimming removed 6 bases from V and 4 bases from J, with 12 bases in between. Germline CDR1 reads MNHEY; CDR2 reads SVGAGI. The CDR3 spans 13 residues. The CDR3 sequence is CASRGGAGTEAFF. CDR3 nucleotide sequence: TGTGCCAGCAGGGGGGGGGCGGGCACTGAAGCTTTCTTT.

The rearrangement links TRBV11-2 to TRBJ2-2; D gene ambiguous. The germline CDR1 and CDR2 sequences are SGHAT and FQNNGV. Trimming shortened V by 3 bases and J by 5 bases, and 7 bases separated the two germline ends. This CDR3 contains 13 residues. The chain's CDR3 is CASSFELTGELFF. CDR3 in DNA: TGTGCCAGCAGCTTCGAACTGACCGGGGAGCTGTTTTTT.

The J gene is TRBJ2-1, the V gene TRBV11-2; 10 positions match TRBD2. The CDR3 totals 16 residues. V was pared by 4 bases and J by 6 bases, with 9 bases of the junction left unmatched. CDR1 is SGHAT and CDR2 is FQNNGV in the germline V gene. Here the CDR3 reads CASSWVAGGVGNEQFF. The CDR3, as DNA: TGTGCCAGCAGCTGGGTAGCGGGAGGAGTGGGCAATGAGCAGTTCTTC.

The J gene is TRBJ1-1, the V gene TRBV19; no reliable D call. From germline, CDR1 is LNHDA and CDR2 SQIVND (reference sequence). This CDR3 spans 12 amino acids. V lost 10 bases, J lost 6 bases, and 15 bases lay in between. CDR3 DNA sequence: TGTGCCACCCTCGCGGGAACGGCTGAAGCTTTCTTT. This codes for CATLAGTAEAFF.

The chain links TRBV12-3 or TRBV12-4 to TRBJ1-2; perhaps TRBD1 as D (5 bases). Between the trimmed V and J ends, which lost 1 base and 8 bases, there was a span of 11 bases. The CDR3 consists of 13 residues. In DNA form, the CDR3 reads TGTGCCAGCAGTTTAGGGGACTGGGGAGGCTACACCTTC. It codes for CASSLGDWGGYTF.

The rearrangement joins TRBV19 to TRBJ2-7; 7 nucleotides agree with TRBD1. This CDR3 has 15 residues. Per germline, CDR1 LNHDA and CDR2 SQIVND (reference sequence). V lost 3 bases to trimming and J lost 0 bases; unmatched junction nucleotides: 5. CDR3 sequence: CASSMTGWSSYEQYF. CDR3 DNA: TGTGCCAGTAGTATGACAGGGTGGAGCTCCTACGAGCAGTACTTC.

This chain links TRBV19 with TRBJ1-1, with a possible D match to TRBD1 (6 bases). V was shortened by 4 bases and J by 0 bases, with 9 bases between the two germline ends. This CDR3 has 14 amino acids. CDR1 is LNHDA, CDR2 SQIVND, per germline (reference sequence). The CDR3 region is CASSTGQMNTEAFF. The DNA for the CDR3 is TGTGCCAGTAGTACGGGACAAATGAACACTGAAGCTTTCTTT. The full variable domain, its missing parts supplied by reference TRBV19 and TRBJ1-1, is DGGITQSPKYLFRKEGQNVTLSCEQNLNHDAMYWYRQDPGQGLRLIYYSQIVNDFQKGDIAEGYSVSREKKESFPLTVTSAQKNPTAFYLCASSTGQMNTEAFFGQGTRLTVV.

This clone was seen a few times. This chain links TRBV18 with TRBJ1-5; D remains unclear. Germline V gives CDR1 KGHSH, CDR2 LQKENI. CDR3 length: 13 residues. Deletions cut 8 bases from V and 1 base from J, with 9 bases between. CDR3: CASTNISNQPQHF. In DNA, the CDR3 is TGTGCCAGCACCAACATAAGCAATCAGCCCCAGCATTTT.

This sequence joins TRBV6-5 and TRBJ2-7, with TRBD2 matching over 9 bases. With 4 bases clipped from V and 7 bases from J, the junction kept 14 bases outside the gene matches. The CDR3 totals 16 residues. Germline assignment: CDR1 MNHEY and CDR2 SVGAGI. The CDR3 protein is CASSSVAGGLGGEQYF. CDR3 bases: TGTGCCAGCAGTTCCGTCGCGGGAGGGCTGGGGGGAGAGCAGTACTTC.

The chain has TRBV30 and TRBJ2-5, with D maybe TRBD1 (5 bases). Germline V CDR1 and CDR2: GTSNPN, SVGIG (reference sequence). Trimming removed 1 base from V and 10 bases from J, with 10 bases in between. The CDR3 is made up of 11 amino acids. CDR3 sequence (DNA): TGTGCCTGGAGTGCGGACACGGACCAGTACTTC. It encodes CAWSADTDQYF.

The chain recombines TRBV10-3 with TRBJ2-2, with D perhaps TRBD1 (5 bases). The CDR3 contains 15 residues. The V end lost 10 bases, the J end lost 9 bases, and 24 bases lay between the germline ends. CDR1 and CDR2 from the germline V gene are ENHRY and SYGVKD. The CDR3 DNA reads TGTGCCACAGAACCCGACAGTGAAGTACGCCGGGAGCTGTTTTTT. Translated, it gives CATEPDSEVRRELFF.

This clone occurred a few times. V gene TRBV4-3 combines with J gene TRBJ1-5, with D uncertain. There are 13 residues in the CDR3. Trimming shortened V by 0 bases and J by 7 bases, and 7 bases separated the two germline ends. CDR1 is LGHNA and CDR2 is YSLEER in the germline V gene. DNA for the CDR3: TGCGCCAGCAGCCAAGATGGGAGACAGCCCCAGCATTTT. Protein sequence: CASSQDGRQPQHF.

The chain couples TRBV11-3 to TRBJ1-1; 9 bases line up with TRBD1. J was trimmed by 3 bases and V by 4 bases; bases with no gene match: 6. CDR1 and CDR2 from the germline V gene are SGHNT and YENEEA. The CDR3 spans 15 residues. In DNA form, the CDR3 reads TGTGCCAGCAGCTCCGAGACAGGGGGGGACACTGAAGCTTTCTTT. It encodes CASSSETGGDTEAFF.

V is TRBV11-2 and J is TRBJ1-6; D gene unclear. The CDR3 loop spans 17 amino acids. V was pared by 1 base and J by 0 bases, with 10 bases between. Germline V gene lookup returns CDR1 SGHAT and CDR2 FQNNGV. CDR3 DNA sequence: TGTGCCAGCAGCTTAGGTTTGAGTGACTCCTATAATTCACCCCTCCACTTT. It specifies CASSLGLSDSYNSPLHF.

This chain links TRBV5-6 with TRBJ1-5; 7 nucleotides align to TRBD1. This CDR3 is 14 amino acids long. V shed 6 bases and J 4 bases; nucleotides not matched to a gene: 7. Germline V gives CDR1 SGHDT, CDR2 YYEEEE. CDR3 sequence reads: CASTTGTANQPQHF. The DNA of the CDR3 is TGTGCCAGCACCACCGGGACAGCAAATCAGCCCCAGCATTTT.

The chain uses TRBV24-1 and TRBJ2-4, with 11 bases fitting TRBD1. The CDR3 consists of 16 residues. Looked up from germline, CDR1 is KGHDR and CDR2 is SFDVKD. V gave up 4 bases and J gave up 9 bases; unmatched junction bases: 10. In nucleotides, the CDR3 is TGTGCCACCAGTGACCGAGGACAGGGGGCGAATATCATTCAGTACTTC. Translating gives CATSDRGQGANIIQYF.